This entry describes one T cell receptor beta chain. Its antigen remains unknown. This sample was included in a study of identical twins. V was clipped by 2 bases and J by 3 bases, with 14 bases between them. The CDR3 covers 15 residues. Germline CDR1 and CDR2: ENHRY and SYGVKD. TCRdb reprocessed the 5' RACE reads with MiXCR, giving one entry per CDR3 protein. The table lists some 690,000 distinct CDR3 sequences, 21% of them singletons. Whole-study findings and limits: Cord blood's abundant beta clonotypes had fewer insertions, unlike memory repertoires.

The sample was also linked to a second study, of T cells expressing NK-cell markers. That study adds: In sorted CD3+CD56+NKG2C+, CD3+CD56+NKG2C- and CD3+CD56-NKG2C+ T cells, TCR beta repertoires were obtained. About six donors carried dominant NKG2C+ clonotypes that made up about 1.0-7.5% of their CD8+ T cells. Clarity on HCMV specificity was lacking for the expanded NKG2C+ T cell clones.

The receptor comes from a woman younger than 35 in good health. The material sequenced was PBMCs. The V gene is TRBV10-3, the J gene TRBJ2-7, with D possibly being TRBD1 (6 bases). CDR3: CAISETTGLNYEQYF. For the CDR3, the DNA is TGTGCCATCAGTGAGACAACAGGGTTGAACTACGAGCAGTACTTC.